This TCR beta chain was observed in a study of CDR3 diversity in severe acne. Trimming pared 0 bases from V and 1 base from J, leaving 9 bases between. The CDR3 covers 15 residues. Germline V gives CDR1 LGHNA, CDR2 YNFKEQ. This clonotype came up many times. Via MiXCR, TCRdb re-called the PCR reads, giving one row per CDR3 protein. This sample has almost 85,000 distinct CDR3 sequences, with about 54% found just once. The sequencing sample was made of blood. The origin of this receptor is a male donor in good health, without acne. The V and J genes are TRBV4-2 and TRBJ2-5; D may be TRBD2 (5 bases). The CDR3 loop reads CASSQDLRAQETQYF. The DNA of the CDR3 is TGTGCCAGCAGCCAAGATTTGCGGGCCCAAGAGACCCAGTACTTC.